A selection of T cell receptor beta chains follows, all from one sample in a study of T cell responses to AZD1222 COVID-19 vaccine. Profiling relied on immunoSEQ multiplex PCR, and the TCRdb table lists in-frame clones only, not all of them. The sample records around 150,000 clones, about 88% being singletons. The sequencing here drew on peripheral blood, taken on day 0 of AZD1222 vaccination. The receptors were sampled from an adult in good health. Each CDR3 is given with its conserved first and last residue. A D gene is named only where the DNA matches it firmly. For some rows the clone size is stated as once, few or many, or as a class when expanded; others skip it.

d_gene: TRBD1
v_gene: TRBV7-9
j_gene: TRBJ1-3
abundance: -
CDR3aa: CASSPGQNSGNTIYF
CDR3nt: TGTGCCAGCAGCCCGGGACAGAACTCTGGAAACACCATATATTTT

d_gene: -
v_gene: TRBV6-5
j_gene: TRBJ1-4
abundance: -
CDR3aa: CASREGRGNEKLFF
CDR3nt: TGTGCCAGCAGGGAGGGCCGGGGTAATGAAAAACTGTTTTTT

d_gene: -
v_gene: TRBV28
j_gene: TRBJ1-5
abundance: -
CDR3aa: CASSPQGRPQHF
CDR3nt: TGTGCCAGCAGTCCGCAGGGGCGGCCCCAGCATTTT

d_gene: -
v_gene: TRBV15
j_gene: TRBJ1-2
abundance: -
CDR3aa: CATSSLLGDGYTF
CDR3nt: TGTGCCACCAGCAGCTTACTAGGGGATGGCTACACCTTC

d_gene: -
v_gene: TRBV12-3/TRBV12-4
j_gene: TRBJ1-2
abundance: -
CDR3aa: CASNEANYGYTF
CDR3nt: TGTGCCAGCAACGAAGCTAACTATGGCTACACCTTC

d_gene: -
v_gene: TRBV5-4
j_gene: TRBJ1-3
abundance: -
CDR3aa: CASSLDPSSGNTIYF
CDR3nt: TGTGCCAGCAGCCTAGACCCGAGCTCTGGAAACACCATATATTTT

d_gene: TRBD2
v_gene: TRBV6-6
j_gene: TRBJ2-1
abundance: -
CDR3aa: CASSFSGRPPEFF
CDR3nt: TGTGCCAGCAGTTTCAGCGGGAGGCCCCCAGAGTTCTTC

d_gene: -
v_gene: TRBV9
j_gene: TRBJ1-1
abundance: -
CDR3aa: CASSVISTGSEAFF
CDR3nt: TGTGCCAGCAGCGTTATTTCAACGGGTTCTGAAGCTTTCTTT

d_gene: -
v_gene: TRBV7-7
j_gene: TRBJ2-2
abundance: -
CDR3aa: CASSLVRQGNTGELFF
CDR3nt: TGTGCTAGCAGCTTAGTCCGGCAGGGGAACACCGGGGAGCTGTTTTTT

d_gene: -
v_gene: TRBV19
j_gene: TRBJ1-5
abundance: -
CDR3aa: CASTLTPNQPQHF
CDR3nt: TGTGCCAGTACCTTGACACCGAATCAGCCCCAGCATTTT

d_gene: -
v_gene: TRBV10-3
j_gene: TRBJ1-1
abundance: -
CDR3aa: CAISDRRNTEAFF
CDR3nt: TGTGCCATCAGTGACCGGAGAAACACTGAAGCTTTCTTT

d_gene: -
v_gene: TRBV3-1/TRBV3-2
j_gene: TRBJ1-1
abundance: -
CDR3aa: CASSQGGGDSEAFF
CDR3nt: TGTGCCAGCAGCCAAGGCGGAGGGGATTCTGAAGCTTTCTTT

d_gene: TRBD1
v_gene: TRBV12-3/TRBV12-4
j_gene: TRBJ1-1
abundance: -
CDR3aa: CASSPRGLEAFF
CDR3nt: TGTGCCAGCAGTCCCAGGGGGCTTGAAGCTTTCTTT

d_gene: -
v_gene: TRBV18
j_gene: TRBJ2-3
abundance: once
CDR3aa: CASSPIRTGSTDTQYF
CDR3nt: TGTGCCAGCTCACCTATTCGAACGGGAAGCACAGATACGCAGTATTTT

d_gene: -
v_gene: TRBV18
j_gene: TRBJ1-6
abundance: -
CDR3aa: CASSLNPRNSPLHF
CDR3nt: TGTGCCAGCTCACTCAATCCGCGGAATTCACCCCTCCACTTT

d_gene: -
v_gene: TRBV6-1
j_gene: TRBJ1-5
abundance: -
CDR3aa: CASSEAGAANQPQHF
CDR3nt: TGTGCCAGCAGTGAAGCAGGGGCTGCCAATCAGCCCCAGCATTTT

d_gene: -
v_gene: TRBV7-8
j_gene: TRBJ1-6
abundance: -
CDR3aa: CASSSGSNYNSPLHF
CDR3nt: TGTGCCAGCAGCTCGGGCAGTAACTATAATTCACCCCTCCACTTT

d_gene: -
v_gene: TRBV5-6
j_gene: TRBJ1-5
abundance: -
CDR3aa: CASSLRSPLSDQPQHF
CDR3nt: TGTGCCAGCAGCTTGAGGAGCCCCTTGTCCGATCAGCCCCAGCATTTT

d_gene: TRBD1
v_gene: TRBV9
j_gene: TRBJ2-3
abundance: once
CDR3aa: CASSATGVMTDTQYF
CDR3nt: TGTGCCAGCAGCGCGACAGGGGTTATGACAGATACGCAGTATTTT

d_gene: -
v_gene: TRBV5-1
j_gene: TRBJ2-7
abundance: -
CDR3aa: CASSLMASLEQYF
CDR3nt: TGCGCCAGCAGCTTGATGGCGTCTCTCGAGCAGTACTTC

d_gene: -
v_gene: TRBV3-1/TRBV3-2
j_gene: TRBJ1-4
abundance: -
CDR3aa: CASSQEGSGKLFF
CDR3nt: TGTGCCAGCAGCCAAGAAGGATCGGGAAAACTGTTTTTT

d_gene: -
v_gene: TRBV6-5
j_gene: TRBJ1-2
abundance: -
CDR3aa: CASSPSTTPSYGYTF
CDR3nt: TGTGCCAGCAGTCCTAGTACGACACCTTCCTATGGCTACACCTTC

d_gene: -
v_gene: TRBV5-5
j_gene: TRBJ2-7
abundance: -
CDR3aa: CASSLGQGRVYEQYF
CDR3nt: TGTGCCAGCAGCTTGGGACAGGGGAGGGTGTACGAGCAGTACTTC

d_gene: TRBD2
v_gene: TRBV5-1
j_gene: TRBJ2-1
abundance: -
CDR3aa: CASSPEAGGPDNEQFF
CDR3nt: TGCGCCAGCAGCCCGGAAGCGGGAGGGCCAGACAATGAGCAGTTCTTC

d_gene: -
v_gene: TRBV9
j_gene: TRBJ1-6
abundance: -
CDR3aa: CASSVARAWGSPLHF
CDR3nt: TGTGCCAGCAGCGTAGCTCGGGCTTGGGGTTCACCCCTCCACTTT

d_gene: -
v_gene: TRBV7-3
j_gene: TRBJ1-1
abundance: -
CDR3aa: CASSRGPLNTEAFF
CDR3nt: TGTGCCAGCAGCCGAGGACCCCTGAACACTGAAGCTTTCTTT

d_gene: -
v_gene: TRBV27
j_gene: TRBJ1-2
abundance: few
CDR3aa: CASSDRHLGYGYTF
CDR3nt: TGTGCCAGCAGCGACAGGCACCTCGGGTATGGCTACACCTTC

d_gene: -
v_gene: TRBV11-1
j_gene: TRBJ2-7
abundance: once
CDR3aa: CASSYPSTYEQYF
CDR3nt: TGTGCCAGCAGCTACCCCAGCACCTACGAGCAGTACTTC

d_gene: -
v_gene: TRBV5-8
j_gene: TRBJ1-1
abundance: -
CDR3aa: CASTPVWSLNTEAFF
CDR3nt: TGTGCCAGCACCCCGGTCTGGAGTTTGAACACTGAAGCTTTCTTT

d_gene: -
v_gene: TRBV21-1
j_gene: TRBJ1-5
abundance: once
CDR3aa: CASSDQDSSNQPQHF
CDR3nt: TGTGCCAGCAGCGACCAAGACAGCAGCAATCAGCCCCAGCATTTT

d_gene: TRBD1
v_gene: TRBV2
j_gene: TRBJ1-1
abundance: -
CDR3aa: CASKTGPEEAFF
CDR3nt: TGTGCCAGCAAGACAGGGCCAGAAGAAGCTTTCTTT

d_gene: -
v_gene: TRBV7-6
j_gene: TRBJ2-1
abundance: -
CDR3aa: CASSFRGQGGDEQFF
CDR3nt: TGTGCCAGCAGCTTCCGGGGGCAGGGAGGGGATGAGCAGTTCTTC

d_gene: -
v_gene: TRBV27
j_gene: TRBJ2-7
abundance: -
CDR3aa: CASSKARYKDYEQYF
CDR3nt: TGTGCCAGCAGTAAAGCAAGATACAAAGACTACGAGCAGTACTTC

d_gene: TRBD1
v_gene: TRBV28
j_gene: TRBJ2-7
abundance: -
CDR3aa: CASNPSGQGEAYEQYF
CDR3nt: TGTGCCAGCAACCCCTCCGGACAGGGGGAGGCCTACGAGCAGTACTTC

d_gene: -
v_gene: TRBV11-1
j_gene: TRBJ2-2
abundance: -
CDR3aa: CASRLSGANTGELFF
CDR3nt: TGTGCCAGCAGGTTATCAGGGGCGAACACCGGGGAGCTGTTTTTT

d_gene: TRBD1
v_gene: TRBV5-4
j_gene: TRBJ1-1
abundance: -
CDR3aa: CASSSRDRSNTEAFF
CDR3nt: TGTGCCAGCAGCTCCCGGGACAGATCGAACACTGAAGCTTTCTTT

d_gene: -
v_gene: TRBV5-5
j_gene: TRBJ1-5
abundance: once
CDR3aa: CASSWTVDQPQHF
CDR3nt: TGTGCCAGCAGCTGGACGGTTGATCAGCCCCAGCATTTT

d_gene: TRBD2
v_gene: TRBV10-3
j_gene: TRBJ2-1
abundance: -
CDR3aa: CAISESRGGGRYNEQFF
CDR3nt: TGTGCCATCAGTGAGTCCCGGGGCGGCGGGAGGTACAATGAGCAGTTCTTC